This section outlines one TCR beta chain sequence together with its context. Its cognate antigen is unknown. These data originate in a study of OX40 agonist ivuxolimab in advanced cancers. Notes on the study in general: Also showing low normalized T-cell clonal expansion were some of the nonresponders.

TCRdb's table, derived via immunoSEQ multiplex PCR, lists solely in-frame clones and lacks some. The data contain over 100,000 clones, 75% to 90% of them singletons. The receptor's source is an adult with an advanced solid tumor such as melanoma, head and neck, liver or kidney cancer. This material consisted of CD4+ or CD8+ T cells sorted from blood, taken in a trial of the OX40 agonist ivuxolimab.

In DNA, the CDR3 is TGTGCCAGCATGAGGGGCGGACAAGAGACCCAGTACTTC. Its translation: CASMRGGQETQYF. The chain carries TRBV2 and TRBJ2-5, with D perhaps TRBD1 or TRBD2 (5 bases each). V was shortened by 7 bases and J by 2 bases, with 11 bases between the two germline ends. The length of the CDR3 is 13 residues. Germline loops: CDR1 SNHLY, CDR2 FYNNEI.